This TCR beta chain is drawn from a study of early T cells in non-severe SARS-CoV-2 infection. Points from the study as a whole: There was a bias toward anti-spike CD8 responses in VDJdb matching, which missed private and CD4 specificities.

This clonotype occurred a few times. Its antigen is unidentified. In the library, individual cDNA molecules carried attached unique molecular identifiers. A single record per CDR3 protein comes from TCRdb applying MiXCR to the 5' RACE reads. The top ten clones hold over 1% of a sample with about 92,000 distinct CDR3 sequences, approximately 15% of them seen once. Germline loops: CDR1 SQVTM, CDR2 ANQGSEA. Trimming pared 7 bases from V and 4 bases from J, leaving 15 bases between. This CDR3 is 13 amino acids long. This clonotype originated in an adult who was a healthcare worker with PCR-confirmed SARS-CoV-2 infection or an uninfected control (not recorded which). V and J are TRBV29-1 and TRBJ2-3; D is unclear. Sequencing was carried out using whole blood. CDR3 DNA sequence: TGCAGCGGTTGGTTGAGATACGCAGATACGCAGTATTTT. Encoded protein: CSGWLRYADTQYF.